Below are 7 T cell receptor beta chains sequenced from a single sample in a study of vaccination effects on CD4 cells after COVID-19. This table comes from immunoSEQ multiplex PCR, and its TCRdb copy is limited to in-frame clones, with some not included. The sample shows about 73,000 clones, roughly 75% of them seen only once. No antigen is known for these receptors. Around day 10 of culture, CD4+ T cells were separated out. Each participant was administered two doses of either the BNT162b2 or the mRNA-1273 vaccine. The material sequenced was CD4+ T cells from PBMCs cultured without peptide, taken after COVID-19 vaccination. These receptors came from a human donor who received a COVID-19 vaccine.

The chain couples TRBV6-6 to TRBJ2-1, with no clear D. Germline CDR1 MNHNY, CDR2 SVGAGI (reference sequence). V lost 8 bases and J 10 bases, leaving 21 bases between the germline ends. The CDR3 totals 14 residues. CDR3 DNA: TGTGCCAGCTTCGGACGAACCGACGACCGCGAGCAGTTCTTC. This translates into CASFGRTDDREQFF.

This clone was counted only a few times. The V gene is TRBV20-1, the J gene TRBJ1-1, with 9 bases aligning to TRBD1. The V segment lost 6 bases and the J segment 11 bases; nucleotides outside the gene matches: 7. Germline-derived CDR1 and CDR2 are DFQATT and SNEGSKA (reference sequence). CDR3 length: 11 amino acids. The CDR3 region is CSAPTGGLAFF. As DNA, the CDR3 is TGCAGTGCCCCGACAGGGGGACTGGCTTTCTTT.

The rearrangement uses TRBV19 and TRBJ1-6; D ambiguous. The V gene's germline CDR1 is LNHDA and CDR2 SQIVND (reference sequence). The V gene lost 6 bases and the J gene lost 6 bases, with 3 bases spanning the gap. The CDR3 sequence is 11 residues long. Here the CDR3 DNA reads TGTGCCAGTAGAGGTAATTCACCCCTCCACTTT. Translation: CASRGNSPLHF.

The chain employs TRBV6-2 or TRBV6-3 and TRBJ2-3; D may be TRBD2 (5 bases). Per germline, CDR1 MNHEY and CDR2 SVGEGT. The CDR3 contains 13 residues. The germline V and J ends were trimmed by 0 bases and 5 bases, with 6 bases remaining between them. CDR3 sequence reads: CASSYSGIDTQYF. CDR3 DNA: TGTGCCAGCAGTTACTCCGGGATAGATACGCAGTATTTT.

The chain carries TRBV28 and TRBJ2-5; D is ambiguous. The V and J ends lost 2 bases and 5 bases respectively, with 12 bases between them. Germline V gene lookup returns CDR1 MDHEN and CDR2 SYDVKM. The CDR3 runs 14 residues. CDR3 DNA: TGTGCCAGCAGTTTAGTAGCAGGCCTGGAGACCCAGTACTTC. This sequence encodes CASSLVAGLETQYF.

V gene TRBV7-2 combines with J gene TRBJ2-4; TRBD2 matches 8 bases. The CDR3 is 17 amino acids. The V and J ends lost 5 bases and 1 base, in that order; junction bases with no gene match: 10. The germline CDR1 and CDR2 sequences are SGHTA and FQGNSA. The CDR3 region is CASSLESGGGAKNIQYF. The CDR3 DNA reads TGTGCCAGCAGCCTGGAGAGCGGGGGAGGGGCCAAAAACATTCAGTACTTC. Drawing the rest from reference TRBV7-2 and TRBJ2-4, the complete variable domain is GAGVSQSPSNKVTEKGKDVELRCDPISGHTALYWYRQSLGQGLEFLIYFQGNSAPDKSGLPSDRFSAERTGGSVSTLTIQRTQQEDSAVYLCASSLESGGGAKNIQYFGAGTRLSVL.

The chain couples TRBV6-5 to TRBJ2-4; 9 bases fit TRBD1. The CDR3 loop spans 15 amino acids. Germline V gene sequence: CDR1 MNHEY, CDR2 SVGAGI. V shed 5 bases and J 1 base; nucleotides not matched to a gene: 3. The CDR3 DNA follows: TGTGCCAGCAGTACAGGGGGCGCGGCCAAAAACATTCAGTACTTC. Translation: CASSTGGAAKNIQYF.